The clone carrying this TCR beta chain was observed once. A single record per CDR3 protein comes from TCRdb applying MiXCR to the 5' RACE reads. The data hold about 40,000 distinct CDR3 sequences, with approximately 6.3% observed a single time. The CDR3 loop spans 13 amino acids. Deletions cut 8 bases from V and 2 bases from J, with 13 bases between. The germline gives CDR1 SEHNR, CDR2 FQNEAQ (reference sequence). The data stem from a study of early T cells in non-severe SARS-CoV-2 infection. The sequence was obtained from an adult who was a healthcare worker with PCR-confirmed SARS-CoV-2 infection or an uninfected control (not recorded which). The material sequenced was whole blood, taken at baseline. The chain recombines TRBV7-9 with TRBJ2-7, with D maybe TRBD2 (6 bases). In DNA, the CDR3 is TGTGCCAGCCTAGGAGGGGAACCCTACGAGCAGTACTTC. It codes for CASLGGEPYEQYF.